These 4 T cell receptor beta chains were all obtained from the same sample, sequenced in a study of tumor-infiltrating lymphocytes in primary liver carcinoma. The template, 450 to 650 ng total RNA, yielded TCR beta cDNA made with a constant-region primer. Slightly modified ARM-PCR served as the procedure for the TCR beta libraries. These libraries came from three rounds of nested multiplex PCR. Rounds one and two of PCR, each of about 10 cycles, were primed with TRBV1-TRBV30 forward primers and a C-beta reverse primer. TCRdb used MiXCR to reprocess the multiplex PCR reads, holding one entry per CDR3 protein. The sample carries 100,000 to 150,000 distinct CDR3 sequences, 64% recorded once. From roughly 21-30 mg of unsorted bulk tissue, DNA and RNA were co-extracted together. Material for sequencing was liver tumor tissue from sampling region 3. Subset denoted: tumor region T3, left-lateral pole. These TCRs come from an older woman with primary liver carcinoma and hepatitis B virus infection.

On this clonotype itself: A junction boundary mismatches the germline segment, possibly from a read error. The J gene is TRBJ2-1, the V gene TRBV11-2, with 14 bases aligning to TRBD2. CDR1 SGHAT and CDR2 FQNNGV come from the germline V gene. There are 17 residues in the CDR3. The CDR3 DNA reads TGTGCCAGCAGCATGAGACTAGCGGGAGGGCCGGGGGGTGAGCAGTCCTTC. Protein product: CASSMRLAGGPGGEQSF. The full variable domain, rest sourced from reference TRBV11-2 and TRBJ2-1, is EAGVAQSPRYKIIEKRQSVAFWCNPISGHATLYWYQQILGQGPKLLIQFQNNGVVDDSQLPKDRFSAERLKGVDSTLKIQPAKLEDSAVYLCASSMRLAGGPGGEQSFGPGTRLTVL.

The chain couples TRBV11-2 to TRBJ1-2, with 8 nucleotides matching TRBD1. V lost 0 bases, J lost 8 bases, and 8 bases stayed unmatched. Germline CDR1 and CDR2: SGHAT and FQNNGV. The CDR3 is 15 amino acids. CDR3 sequence: CASSLDLRGRYGYTF. The CDR3 DNA sequence: TGTGCCAGCAGCTTAGACCTCAGGGGGCGATACGGCTACACCTTC.

This clonotype was picked up many times. The chain is built from TRBV6-5 and TRBJ2-7; 8 positions agree with TRBD1. V trimming: 6 bases; J trimming: 3 bases; junction bases outside the gene matches: 4. The CDR3 covers 13 residues. Germline values: CDR1 MNHEY, CDR2 SVGAGI. The CDR3 nucleotides are TGTGCCAGCAGAGGACAGGGAGACTACGAGCAGTACTTC. Amino acids: CASRGQGDYEQYF.

The J gene is TRBJ2-3, the V gene TRBV30, with 12 nucleotides matching TRBD1. With 5 bases clipped from V and 10 bases from J, the junction kept 13 bases outside the gene matches. The germline CDR1 and CDR2 sequences are GTSNPN and SVGIG (reference sequence). The CDR3 covers 15 residues. In nucleotides, the CDR3 is TGTGCCTGGTGGTTTCCGGGACAGGGGGCGAAGGCGCAGTATTTT. The encoded protein is CAWWFPGQGAKAQYF. Based on the CDR3 plus reference TRBV30 and TRBJ2-3, the full variable domain is SQTIHQWPATLVQPVGSPLSLECTVEGTSNPNLYWYRQAAGRGLQLLFYSVGIGQISSEVPQNLSASRPQDRQFILSSKKLLLSDSGFYLCAWWFPGQGAKAQYFGPGTRLTVL.